The rows below give T cell receptor beta chains drawn from one sample of a study of OX40 agonist ivuxolimab in advanced cancers. Sequencing used immunoSEQ multiplex PCR; TCRdb keeps in-frame clones, though not all of them. This sample has 65,000 to 80,000 clones, with roughly nine tenths found just once. Sequenced here: CD4+ or CD8+ T cells sorted from blood, sampled in a trial of the OX40 agonist ivuxolimab. The origin of the receptors is an adult with an advanced solid tumor such as melanoma, head and neck, liver or kidney cancer. Both conserved end residues are trimmed from each CDR3.

j_gene,v_gene,CDR3aa
TRBJ2-7,TRBV27,ASSEPGTGKYEQY
TRBJ1-1,TRBV15,ATRYTANTEAF
TRBJ2-1,TRBV19,ATSLGLAGGPSYNEQF
TRBJ2-2,TRBV14,ASRGQQYTGELF
TRBJ2-7,TRBV27,ASSLSGVTSYEQY
TRBJ1-5,TRBV6-1,ASSEWGADRQPQH
TRBJ2-5,TRBV9,ASSVDLAGGIEETQY
TRBJ2-4,TRBV7-2,ASSLVGGSAKNIQY
TRBJ2-7,TRBV18,ASSLLGSSYEQY
TRBJ1-1,TRBV6-4,ASSASPGASFTEAF
TRBJ2-3,TRBV5-5,ASSFGTRGTDTQY
TRBJ2-7,TRBV5-4,ASSRTSGRALYEQY
TRBJ2-7,TRBV5-4,ASSPQTGSSYEQY
TRBJ1-3,TRBV9,ASNSVSGDTIY
TRBJ2-1,TRBV7-2,ASSYGLRNEQF
TRBJ2-2,TRBV5-1,ASSLKGQGNTGELF
TRBJ2-1,TRBV7-2,ASSAGVAGGPENEQF
TRBJ2-5,TRBV28,ASSFSLGSGIQETQY
TRBJ2-1,TRBV5-1,ASSSKTGGMYNEQF
TRBJ2-1,TRBV4-2,ASSQVRLLAGGGGEQF
TRBJ2-7,TRBV5-1,ASSEGTAAEQY